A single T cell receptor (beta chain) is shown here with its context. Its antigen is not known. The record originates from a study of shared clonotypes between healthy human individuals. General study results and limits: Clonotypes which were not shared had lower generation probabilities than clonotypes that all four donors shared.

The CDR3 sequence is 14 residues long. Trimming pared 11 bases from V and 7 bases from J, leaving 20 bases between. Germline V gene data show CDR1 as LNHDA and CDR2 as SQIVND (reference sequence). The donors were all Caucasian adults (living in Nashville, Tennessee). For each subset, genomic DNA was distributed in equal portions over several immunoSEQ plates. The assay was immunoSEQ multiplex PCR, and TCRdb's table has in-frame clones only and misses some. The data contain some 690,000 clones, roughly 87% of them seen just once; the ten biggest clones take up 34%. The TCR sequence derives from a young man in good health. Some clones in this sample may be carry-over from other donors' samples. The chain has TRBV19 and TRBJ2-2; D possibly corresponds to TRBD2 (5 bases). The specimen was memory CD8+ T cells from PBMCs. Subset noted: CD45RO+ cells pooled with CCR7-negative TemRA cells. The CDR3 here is CAVRPDFDDGELFF. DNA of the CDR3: TGTGCCGTTAGACCGGACTTCGATGACGGGGAGCTGTTTTTT.